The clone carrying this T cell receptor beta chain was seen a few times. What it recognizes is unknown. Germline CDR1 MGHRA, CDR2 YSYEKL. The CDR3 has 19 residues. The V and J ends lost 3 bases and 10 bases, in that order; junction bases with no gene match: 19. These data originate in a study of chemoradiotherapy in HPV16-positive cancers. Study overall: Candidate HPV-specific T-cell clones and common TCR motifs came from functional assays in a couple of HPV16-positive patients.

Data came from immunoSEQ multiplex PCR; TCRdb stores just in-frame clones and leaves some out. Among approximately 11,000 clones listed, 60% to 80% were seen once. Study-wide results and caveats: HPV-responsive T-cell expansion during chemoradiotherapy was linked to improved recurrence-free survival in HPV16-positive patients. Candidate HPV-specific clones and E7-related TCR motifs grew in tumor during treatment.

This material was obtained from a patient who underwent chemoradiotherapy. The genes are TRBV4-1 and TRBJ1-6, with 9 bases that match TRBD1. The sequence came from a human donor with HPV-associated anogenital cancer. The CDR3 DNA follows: TGCGCCAGCAGCCACGCTTCGACCCCGGGACAGGGAAGAGGGTCACCCCTCCACTTT. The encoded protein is CASSHASTPGQGRGSPLHF.